The 20 T cell receptor beta chains presented below share a single source sample, sequenced in a study of identical twins. MiXCR, run by TCRdb on the 5' RACE reads, gives a single entry per CDR3 protein. In the table there are roughly 220,000 distinct CDR3 sequences, 6% to 7% of which are singletons. These data were also reused for a study on T cells expressing NK-cell markers.

The source material was CD8+ T cells sorted from blood. The receptor source for this set is a woman in her late teens or twenties in good health.

A few counts support this clonotype. The chain links TRBV30 to TRBJ1-1, with no clear D. V lost 5 bases to trimming and J lost 6 bases, with 10 bases between them. The CDR3 has 11 amino acids. CDR1 is GTSNPN and CDR2 is SVGIG in the germline V gene (reference sequence). The CDR3 DNA is TGTGCCTGGCAAAACCCCCCTGAAGCTTTCTTT. Encoded protein: CAWQNPPEAFF. Combining the CDR3 with reference TRBV30 and TRBJ1-1 gives the whole variable domain SQTIHQWPATLVQPVGSPLSLECTVEGTSNPNLYWYRQAAGRGLQLLFYSVGIGQISSEVPQNLSASRPQDRQFILSSKKLLLSDSGFYLCAWQNPPEAFFGQGTRLTVV.

This clonotype was detected ten times or more. V is TRBV10-2 and J is TRBJ1-1; no clear D. This CDR3 has 14 residues. Per germline, CDR1 WSHSY and CDR2 SAAADI. Trimming removed 3 bases from V and 2 bases from J, with 10 bases in between. CDR3 region: CASSDEPRNTEAFF. As DNA, the CDR3 is TGCGCCAGCAGTGATGAACCCCGAAACACTGAAGCTTTCTTT.

This clonotype was recorded many times. This chain joins TRBV4-1 and TRBJ1-1; TRBD1 might be the D (5 bases). Germline CDR1 MGHRA, CDR2 YSYEKL. The V end lost 1 base, the J end lost 4 bases, and 10 bases lay between the germline ends. The CDR3 spans 14 residues. CDR3 in amino acids: CASSQGGAATEAFF. CDR3 in DNA: TGCGCCAGCAGCCAAGGAGGGGCAGCCACTGAAGCTTTCTTT.

This clonotype was seen more than once but under ten times. The chain uses TRBV13 and TRBJ2-1; 10 positions match TRBD2. V shed 2 bases and J 9 bases; nucleotides not matched to a gene: 1. CDR3 length equals 13 residues. CDR1 and CDR2 from the germline V gene are PRHDT and FYEKMQ (reference sequence). In DNA form, the CDR3 reads TGTGCCAGCAGCTTAAGCGGGGGGGTTGAGCAGTTCTTC. It encodes CASSLSGGVEQFF.

This clonotype was detected many times. This rearrangement joins TRBV12-3 or TRBV12-4 to TRBJ1-5; D is undetermined. V was shortened by 1 base and J by 6 bases, with 10 bases between the two germline ends. There are 14 residues in the CDR3. The CDR3 loop reads CASSLGGVSQPQHF. For the CDR3, the DNA is TGTGCCAGCAGTTTAGGGGGTGTGAGTCAGCCCCAGCATTTT.

The chain carries TRBV4-1 and TRBJ1-1; D remains ambiguous. Germline loops: CDR1 MGHRA, CDR2 YSYEKL. The CDR3 is made up of 16 amino acids. V lost 3 bases and J 0 bases, leaving 14 bases between the germline ends. CDR3 nucleotides: TGCGCCAGCAGCCACGCTTCTGCGGGGATGAACACTGAAGCTTTCTTT. This encodes CASSHASAGMNTEAFF.

At least ten counts were recorded for this clonotype. This chain uses TRBV12-3 or TRBV12-4 with TRBJ1-2, with D unclear. The CDR3 loop spans 14 amino acids. V gave up 5 bases and J gave up 4 bases, with 14 bases separating them. The chain's CDR3 is CASSLGGSGYGYTF. The CDR3 region has the DNA TGTGCCAGCAGTCTTGGAGGATCCGGCTATGGCTACACCTTC.

This clonotype came up many times. The V call is TRBV12-3 or TRBV12-4, the J call TRBJ1-1; unclear D gene. There are 15 residues in the CDR3. V lost 2 bases and J 0 bases, leaving 10 bases between the germline ends. Here the CDR3 reads CASSLHGTLNTEAFF. The CDR3 coding sequence is TGTGCCAGCAGTTTACACGGCACATTGAACACTGAAGCTTTCTTT.

This clonotype was seen ten or more times. The chain recombines TRBV12-3 or TRBV12-4 with TRBJ2-3; 13 nucleotides match TRBD2. The CDR3 extends over 17 amino acids. The V segment lost 3 bases and the J segment 3 bases; nucleotides outside the gene matches: 6. In DNA, the CDR3 is TGTGCCAGCAGTTTGGAGGGACTAGCGGGGCGGACAGATACGCAGTATTTT. This encodes CASSLEGLAGRTDTQYF.

The V and J genes are TRBV6-2 or TRBV6-3 and TRBJ2-7, with D unclear. Trimming took 5 bases from V and 3 from J, leaving 14 bases between them. Germline-derived CDR1 and CDR2 are MNHEY and SVGEGT. The CDR3 extends over 14 amino acids. The CDR3 coding sequence is TGTGCCAGCAGTCGGACCGACTTCCACTACGAGCAGTACTTC. Encoded protein: CASSRTDFHYEQYF.

CDR3: CASSEGGQGGYTF. CDR3 DNA: TGTGCCAGCAGTGAAGGGGGGCAAGGCGGCTACACCTTC. V and J are TRBV25-1 and TRBJ1-2; tentative D call: TRBD1 (6 bases). CDR3 length: 13 residues. Germline V CDR1 and CDR2: MGHDK, SYGVNS. Between the trimmed V and J ends, which lost 2 bases and 8 bases, there was a span of 12 bases.

This chain connects TRBV6-1 to TRBJ2-5; D possibly uses TRBD1 or TRBD2 (6 bases each). The CDR3 extends over 17 amino acids. The germline V and J ends were trimmed by 5 bases and 2 bases, with 21 bases remaining between them. Germline lookup yields CDR1 MNHNS and CDR2 SASEGT. CDR3 bases: TGTGCCAGCAGTACCGCATGGGGGCGGGGAGCTCAAGAGACCCAGTACTTC. Protein sequence: CASSTAWGRGAQETQYF.

This clonotype occurred a few times. This sequence joins TRBV13 and TRBJ2-7, with a weak D call TRBD1 (6 bases). The V end lost 6 bases, the J end lost 2 bases, and 11 bases lay between the germline ends. The germline gives CDR1 PRHDT, CDR2 FYEKMQ (reference sequence). The CDR3 covers 13 residues. The CDR3 DNA follows: TGTGCCAGCAGTCCCTGGGGGCCCTACGAGCAGTACTTC. It specifies CASSPWGPYEQYF.

This clonotype showed up many times. V gene TRBV5-1 combines with J gene TRBJ1-1; no firm D call. The germline V and J ends were trimmed by 1 base and 3 bases, with 10 bases remaining between them. CDR3 length equals 14 residues. Germline V lookup: CDR1 SGHRS, CDR2 YFSETQ. CDR3 amino acids: CASSLRAHHTEAFF. CDR3 coding DNA: TGCGCCAGCAGCTTGAGGGCACACCACACTGAAGCTTTCTTT.

In its sample, this clonotype was seen many times. This sequence joins TRBV29-1 and TRBJ2-1, with no clear D. CDR1 is SQVTM and CDR2 is ANQGSEA in the germline V gene. V was trimmed by 5 bases and J by 4 bases, leaving 6 bases between them. The CDR3 loop spans 11 amino acids. The CDR3 DNA reads as TGCAGCGTTCTCAAGTACAATGAGCAGTTCTTC. Protein sequence: CSVLKYNEQFF.

The rearrangement links TRBV20-1 to TRBJ2-7; a possible D gene is TRBD2 (6 bases). V gave up 3 bases and J gave up 3 bases, with 24 bases separating them. Germline CDR1 and CDR2: DFQATT and SNEGSKA (reference sequence). This CDR3 region has 17 residues. The CDR3 DNA follows: TGCAGTGCTAGCATAGGGCTCACGGGAGCCCCGTTCTACGAGCAGTACTTC. The encoded protein is CSASIGLTGAPFYEQYF.

The genes are TRBV19 and TRBJ2-7; D not resolved. This CDR3 has 14 residues. Trimming cost V 5 bases and J 2 bases, with 13 bases left between them. Germline CDR1 is LNHDA and CDR2 is SQIVND (reference sequence). This chain's CDR3 is CASSALLTAYEQYF. CDR3 DNA sequence: TGTGCCAGTAGTGCTCTTCTTACTGCCTACGAGCAGTACTTC.

This rearrangement joins TRBV4-1 to TRBJ2-7; perhaps TRBD1 as D (6 bases). CDR1 MGHRA and CDR2 YSYEKL come from the germline V gene. The V end was cut by 4 bases, the J end by 1 base, with 11 bases between. CDR3 size: 14 residues. CDR3 nucleotides: TGCGCCAGCAGCCCCAGGGACAAATCCTACGAGCAGTACTTC. The encoded protein is CASSPRDKSYEQYF.

This clonotype has a handful of counts. The chain combines TRBV7-9 with TRBJ2-2, with 9 bases matching TRBD1. J was trimmed by 3 bases and V by 10 bases; bases with no gene match: 6. CDR3 size: 14 residues. Germline CDR1 and CDR2: SEHNR and FQNEAQ (reference sequence). The CDR3 DNA reads TGTGCCATTTGGGACAGGGTAGACACCGGGGAGCTGTTTTTT. Residues: CAIWDRVDTGELFF.

The chain recombines TRBV11-1 with TRBJ1-2; 7 bases align to TRBD1. CDR1 and CDR2 from the germline V gene are SGHAT and FQDESV (reference sequence). V gave up 6 bases and J gave up 5 bases; unmatched junction bases: 21. This CDR3 contains 18 residues. This chain's CDR3 is CASSLNADLGDSAYGYTF. The CDR3 nucleotides read TGTGCCAGCAGTCTTAACGCCGACCTCGGGGACAGCGCATATGGCTACACCTTC.